The next 30 T cell receptor beta chains were all read from a single sample in a study of blood T cell repertoires in COVID-19. Using immunoSEQ multiplex PCR, the repertoire was profiled, and TCRdb retains in-frame clones only, with some absent. The sample records hundreds of thousands of clones, 90% being singletons. The source material was PBMCs or T cells enriched from blood (not recorded which). The receptor set was obtained from a woman aged 18-35 years with acute COVID-19.

This sequence joins TRBV5-6 and TRBJ2-7; D is perhaps TRBD2 (5 bases). Trimming stripped 0 bases from V and 3 bases from J, with 22 bases between. Germline V gene lookup returns CDR1 SGHDT and CDR2 YYEEEE. There are 18 residues in the CDR3. This CDR3 reads CASSLGRRKWDVLYEQYF. Written as DNA, the CDR3 is TGTGCCAGCAGCTTGGGTCGGAGGAAGTGGGATGTTCTCTACGAGCAGTACTTC.

The chain employs TRBV7-8 and TRBJ2-5; TRBD2 matches at 7 bases. The CDR3 runs to 17 residues. The trim removed 5 bases at V and 1 base at J, leaving 13 bases unmatched. CDR1 is SGHVS and CDR2 is FQNEAQ in the germline V gene. DNA of the CDR3: TGTGCCAGCAGCCGAACGGGGGGAGCGGGGCTCCAAGAGACCCAGTACTTC. Amino acid sequence: CASSRTGGAGLQETQYF.

Written as DNA, the CDR3 is TGTGCCATCAGTGAGGGACAGGGAGGAACTGAAGCTTTCTTT. This codes for CAISEGQGGTEAFF. The rearrangement joins TRBV10-3 to TRBJ1-1, with 8 positions matching TRBD1. Germline V gives CDR1 ENHRY, CDR2 SYGVKD. The CDR3 runs to 14 residues. V lost 2 bases and J lost 5; bases outside the gene matches: 4.

V and J are TRBV2 and TRBJ1-2; maybe TRBD1 (5 bases). Trimming stripped 4 bases from V and 13 bases from J, with 25 bases between. Germline V lookup: CDR1 SNHLY, CDR2 FYNNEI. This CDR3 region has 15 residues. CDR3 sequence reads: CASSGGGTPGWGCTF. The CDR3, as DNA: TGTGCCAGCAGTGGGGGCGGGACGCCGGGTTGGGGGTGCACCTTC.

V usage is TRBV3-1 (or the pseudogene TRBV3-2) and J usage is TRBJ2-1; TRBD2 agrees at 11 bases. CDR3 length equals 15 residues. V shed 4 bases and J 4 bases; nucleotides not matched to a gene: 3. Germline V gene data show CDR1 as LGHDT and CDR2 as YNNKEL (reference sequence). Written as DNA, the CDR3 is TGTGCCAGCAGCCGACTAGCGGGAAAATACAATGAGCAGTTCTTC. Amino acid sequence: CASSRLAGKYNEQFF.

The CDR3 spells CASKPGTVNTGELFF. CDR3 sequence (DNA): TGCGCCAGCAAACCCGGGACAGTGAACACCGGGGAGCTGTTTTTT. This chain uses TRBV5-1 with TRBJ2-2, with 7 nucleotides matching TRBD1. This CDR3 has 15 amino acids. The germline V gene has CDR1 SGHRS and CDR2 YFSETQ. Unmatched junction bases numbered 6, after V lost 6 bases and J lost 1 base.

The chain carries TRBV18 and TRBJ2-7; 10 positions match TRBD2. This CDR3 has 17 residues. Germline CDR1 is KGHSH and CDR2 is LQKENI. V was pared by 4 bases and J by 0 bases, with 9 bases of the junction left unmatched. The CDR3: CASSLTGLAVFSYEQYF. CDR3 in DNA: TGTGCCAGCTCACTCACCGGACTAGCGGTCTTCTCCTACGAGCAGTACTTC.

This rearrangement joins TRBV19 to TRBJ1-1; 8 nucleotides align to TRBD1. With 9 bases clipped from V and 4 bases from J, the junction kept 7 bases outside the gene matches. Germline V gene sequence: CDR1 LNHDA, CDR2 SQIVND (reference sequence). The CDR3 totals 13 residues. In nucleotides, the CDR3 is TGTGCCAGCGGGCGACAGGGGAGCACTGAAGCTTTCTTT. This sequence encodes CASGRQGSTEAFF.

This chain connects TRBV27 to TRBJ1-2; D possibly corresponds to TRBD1 (5 bases). Germline-derived CDR1 and CDR2 are MNHEY and SMNVEV (reference sequence). V was shortened by 8 bases and J by 3 bases, with 22 bases between the two germline ends. The CDR3 length is 16 residues. DNA for the CDR3: TGTGCCAGCGGGGCCTGGGGGGGACCCGGGGACTATGGCTACACCTTC. Protein: CASGAWGGPGDYGYTF.

This clone occurred once. The chain uses TRBV9 and TRBJ1-3; 7 bases agree with TRBD1. This CDR3 comprises 17 residues. Trimming took 4 bases from V and 0 from J; bases not matched to a gene: 10. Per germline, CDR1 SGDLS and CDR2 YYNGEE. The CDR3 DNA reads TGTGCCAGCAGCTCCCCTGGACAGGCCATCTCTGGAAACACCATATATTTT. Its protein is CASSSPGQAISGNTIYF.

The chain is built from TRBV6-5 and TRBJ2-4; D ambiguous. CDR3 length: 14 residues. Trimming took off 5 bases at V and 1 base at J, with 9 bases between the two ends. Germline lookup yields CDR1 MNHEY and CDR2 SVGAGI. The CDR3: CASSSPKAKNIQYF. The CDR3, as DNA: TGTGCCAGCAGTAGTCCTAAGGCCAAAAACATTCAGTACTTC.

V usage is TRBV7-2 and J usage is TRBJ2-6, with TRBD2 identical over 7 bases. This CDR3 spans 19 amino acids. Per the germline V gene, CDR1 is SGHTA and CDR2 is FQGNSA. Trimming removed 2 bases from V and 2 bases from J; junction bases left unmatched: 12. CDR3 sequence: CASSLWGRGSLAGANVLTF. The CDR3 DNA follows: TGTGCCAGCAGCTTATGGGGGAGGGGCTCTTTGGCTGGGGCCAACGTCCTGACTTTC.

V gene TRBV7-9 combines with J gene TRBJ1-1, with D unclear. CDR3 length: 15 residues. Germline CDR1 SEHNR, CDR2 FQNEAQ (reference sequence). Trimming left V 3 bases short and J 1 base short, with 12 bases between. The CDR3 loop is CASSFSYPGNTEAFF. The CDR3 DNA follows: TGTGCCAGCAGCTTCTCGTACCCAGGGAACACTGAAGCTTTCTTT.

This rearrangement joins TRBV5-6 to TRBJ1-2, with 7 bases aligning to TRBD1. This CDR3 is 13 amino acids long. J lost 8 bases, V lost 1 base, and 5 bases had no gene match. Germline V CDR1 and CDR2: SGHDT, YYEEEE. The CDR3 DNA sequence: TGTGCCAGCAGCTTGAGAGGGGGCGAAGGCTACACCTTC. Protein: CASSLRGGEGYTF. The entire variable domain, with the rest obtained from reference TRBV5-6 and TRBJ1-2, is as follows: DAGVTQSPTHLIKTRGQQVTLRCSPKSGHDTVSWYQQALGQGPQFIFQYYEEEERQRGNFPDRFSGHQFPNYSSELNVNALLLGDSALYLCASSLRGGEGYTFGSGTRLTVV.

This chain uses TRBV2 with TRBJ2-2, with D possibly TRBD2 on 7 matching bases. The V and J ends lost 7 bases and 10 bases respectively, with 19 bases between them. Germline V gives CDR1 SNHLY, CDR2 FYNNEI. This CDR3 is built from 14 residues. This CDR3 reads CASNRIPGGAELFF. In DNA, the CDR3 is TGTGCCAGCAACCGAATTCCTGGGGGGGCGGAGCTGTTTTTT.

The CDR3 bases are TGTGCCATCAGTGAATCAGTTAGGAGTCTAGGGCAGTTCTTC. Amino acids: CAISESVRSLGQFF. The chain uses TRBV10-3 and TRBJ2-1; D is uncertain. The CDR3 extends over 14 amino acids. CDR1 is ENHRY, CDR2 SYGVKD, per germline. The V gene lost 3 bases and the J gene lost 12 bases, with 18 bases spanning the gap.

The J gene is TRBJ1-1, the V gene TRBV19; 10 bases are shared with TRBD1. The CDR3 sequence is 17 residues long. The V gene's germline CDR1 is LNHDA and CDR2 SQIVND (reference sequence). V dropped 3 bases and J dropped 6; count of bases not matched to a gene: 13. This CDR3 is CASSILRDRGLIAEAFF. The CDR3 nucleotides read TGTGCCAGTAGTATCCTCCGGGACAGGGGTTTAATCGCTGAAGCTTTCTTT.

The rearrangement uses TRBV28 and TRBJ2-2; TRBD1 matches 9 bases. Germline loops: CDR1 MDHEN, CDR2 SYDVKM. The length of the CDR3 is 15 residues. V trimming: 3 bases; J trimming: 5 bases; junction bases outside the gene matches: 4. The CDR3 protein is CASSLGDRETGELFF. CDR3 nucleotide sequence: TGTGCCAGCAGTTTGGGGGACAGGGAAACCGGGGAGCTGTTTTTT. Full variable domain (remainder filled in from reference TRBV28 and TRBJ2-2): DVKVTQSSRYLVKRTGEKVFLECVQDMDHENMFWYRQDPGLGLRLIYFSYDVKMKEKGDIPEGYSVSREKKERFSLILESASTNQTSMYLCASSLGDRETGELFFGEGSRLTVL.

This clone has just one count. V gene TRBV4-1 combines with J gene TRBJ2-2, with 13 bases fitting TRBD2. After removal of 2 bases from V and 6 bases from J, the junction contained 0 bases not matched to a gene. Per germline, CDR1 MGHRA and CDR2 YSYEKL. The CDR3 covers 15 residues. CDR3 coding DNA: TGCGCCAGCAGCCAAACTAGCGGGAGGGCCGGGGAGCTGTTTTTT. Its protein product is CASSQTSGRAGELFF.

The V gene is TRBV5-5, the J gene TRBJ1-4; D not certain. V was cut by 2 bases and J by 8 bases, with 7 bases left in between. The CDR3 contains 12 residues. Per germline, CDR1 SGHKS and CDR2 YYEKEE (reference sequence). Here the CDR3 DNA reads TGTGCCAGCAGCTTCGAGGGAGAAAAACTGTTTTTT. This translates into CASSFEGEKLFF.

The V gene is TRBV28, the J gene TRBJ2-4, with 8 bases identical to TRBD1. This CDR3 spans 15 amino acids. Germline V gene data show CDR1 as MDHEN and CDR2 as SYDVKM. V lost 2 bases to trimming and J lost 8 bases; unmatched junction nucleotides: 8. The CDR3, as DNA: TGTGCCAGCAGTTTAATGCTGGGGGGACAGGACATTCAGTACTTC. Amino acids: CASSLMLGGQDIQYF.

V is TRBV27 and J is TRBJ1-5; TRBD1 aligns across 7 bases. CDR3 size: 13 residues. From germline, CDR1 is MNHEY and CDR2 SMNVEV (reference sequence). V lost 7 bases to trimming and J lost 5 bases; unmatched junction nucleotides: 5. The CDR3 loop reads CASIRGLDQPQHF. The CDR3 nucleotides read TGTGCCAGCATAAGGGGGCTGGATCAGCCCCAGCATTTT.

The V and J genes are TRBV5-8 and TRBJ1-4; 11 bases align to TRBD1. This CDR3 contains 15 residues. Germline CDR1 and CDR2: SGHTS and YDEGEE. With 5 bases clipped from V and 8 bases from J, the junction kept 8 bases outside the gene matches. The CDR3 DNA reads as TGTGCCAGCAGACAAACCGGGACAGGGGGAGAAAAACTGTTTTTT. This sequence encodes CASRQTGTGGEKLFF. Looking up the rest from reference TRBV5-8 and TRBJ1-4 gives the full variable domain: EAGVTQSPTHLIKTRGQQATLRCSPISGHTSVYWYQQALGLGLQFLLWYDEGEERNRGNFPPRFSGRQFPNYSSELNVNALELEDSALYLCASRQTGTGGEKLFFGSGTQLSVL.

The gene calls are TRBV7-9 and TRBJ2-1, with a possible D match to TRBD1 (5 bases). V gave up 5 bases and J gave up 3 bases, with 17 bases separating them. Per the germline V gene, CDR1 is SEHNR and CDR2 is FQNEAQ (reference sequence). The CDR3 has 16 residues. In nucleotides, the CDR3 is TGTGCCAGCAGCATTAGTCAAGGGGATATCTACAATGAGCAGTTCTTC. Protein sequence: CASSISQGDIYNEQFF.

Here the CDR3 reads CASSPSGAGGNEQYF. The CDR3 nucleotides read TGTGCCAGCAGTCCCTCCGGGGCGGGAGGGAACGAGCAGTACTTC. The chain is built from TRBV28 and TRBJ2-7, with 9 bases aligning to TRBD2. This CDR3 is built from 15 residues. With V trimmed by 5 bases and J by 5 bases, 10 bases remained unmatched. Per germline, CDR1 MDHEN and CDR2 SYDVKM.

The chain carries TRBV6-4 and TRBJ1-2; 7 bases line up with TRBD1. The CDR3 length is 15 residues. V shed 4 bases and J 4 bases; nucleotides not matched to a gene: 9. Germline loops: CDR1 MRHNA, CDR2 SNTAGT. The CDR3 bases are TGTGCCAGCAGTGCATCCAGTTCAGGGGGCTATGGCTACACCTTC. This translates into CASSASSSGGYGYTF.

CDR3 amino acids: CASSPGAWAADTQYF. Here the CDR3 DNA reads TGTGCCAGCAGCCCAGGGGCATGGGCGGCAGATACGCAGTATTTT. The gene calls are TRBV11-3 and TRBJ2-3; a weak D match, TRBD1 (6 bases). Trimming stripped 5 bases from V and 4 bases from J, with 16 bases between. This CDR3 is 15 amino acids long. Germline CDR1 reads SGHNT; CDR2 reads YENEEA.

J is TRBJ2-3 and V is TRBV11-2; D ambiguous. The CDR3 spans 12 residues. V was pared by 9 bases and J by 4 bases, with 11 bases between. Germline V gene lookup returns CDR1 SGHAT and CDR2 FQNNGV. CDR3 loop: CASEAIADTQYF. In DNA, the CDR3 is TGTGCCAGTGAAGCGATTGCAGATACGCAGTATTTT.

This clone occurred a few times. In DNA form, the CDR3 reads TGTGCCAGCACTAAAGGGACTAGCGGATCCTACAATGAGCAGTTCTTC. Protein: CASTKGTSGSYNEQFF. The chain recombines TRBV2 with TRBJ2-1, with TRBD2 identical over 11 bases. The junction had 6 bases not matched to a gene; V was cut back by 7 bases and J by 1 base. The CDR3 length is 16 residues. Germline V CDR1 and CDR2: SNHLY, FYNNEI.

The genes are TRBV21-1 and TRBJ1-4; the D call in the table, TRBD1, was not verified against the DNA. TRBV21-1 is given as a pseudogene. The CDR3 consists of 15 residues. CDR3 in DNA: TGTGCCAGCAGCAAATTACAGGTGCGGAATGAAAAACTGTTTTTT. Its translation is CASSKLQVRNEKLFF.